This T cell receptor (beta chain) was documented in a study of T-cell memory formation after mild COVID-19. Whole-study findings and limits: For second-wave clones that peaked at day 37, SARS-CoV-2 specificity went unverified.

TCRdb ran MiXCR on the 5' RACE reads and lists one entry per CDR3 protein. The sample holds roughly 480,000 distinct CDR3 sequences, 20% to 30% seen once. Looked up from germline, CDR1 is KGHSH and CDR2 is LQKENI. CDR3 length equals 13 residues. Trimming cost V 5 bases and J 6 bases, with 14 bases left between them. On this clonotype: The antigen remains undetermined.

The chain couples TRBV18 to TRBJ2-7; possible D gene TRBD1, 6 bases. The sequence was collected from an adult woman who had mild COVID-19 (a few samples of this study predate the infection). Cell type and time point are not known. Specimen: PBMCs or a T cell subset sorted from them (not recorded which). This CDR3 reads CASSRSDSSEQYV. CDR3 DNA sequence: TGTGCCAGCTCAAGATCGGACAGTTCCGAGCAGTACGTC.